The present TCR beta chain was sequenced within a study of T cell responses to AZD1222 COVID-19 vaccine. To note about this clone: What it binds is not known.

Notes on the study in general: Clonal diversity may have been underestimated in mostly white British donors. Regions left unmutated in variants are reportedly the target of nearly half of spike-specific TCRs.

The method was immunoSEQ multiplex PCR; TCRdb's version includes in-frame clones alone and lacks a portion of them. This table holds 160,000 or so clones, 92% found once. From germline, CDR1 is PRHDT and CDR2 FYEKMQ (reference sequence). The CDR3 is 15 residues long. With V trimmed by 3 bases and J by 7 bases, 6 bases remained unmatched. The receptor was isolated from an adult who received the AZD1222 COVID-19 vaccine. This sample comprised peripheral blood, obtained 28 days after the second AZD1222 dose. The V gene is TRBV13, the J gene TRBJ1-6, with 7 nucleotides matching TRBD1. DNA of the CDR3: TGTGCCAGCAGCTTCCGACAGGGAGAAAATTCACCCCTCCACTTT. As protein: CASSFRQGENSPLHF.